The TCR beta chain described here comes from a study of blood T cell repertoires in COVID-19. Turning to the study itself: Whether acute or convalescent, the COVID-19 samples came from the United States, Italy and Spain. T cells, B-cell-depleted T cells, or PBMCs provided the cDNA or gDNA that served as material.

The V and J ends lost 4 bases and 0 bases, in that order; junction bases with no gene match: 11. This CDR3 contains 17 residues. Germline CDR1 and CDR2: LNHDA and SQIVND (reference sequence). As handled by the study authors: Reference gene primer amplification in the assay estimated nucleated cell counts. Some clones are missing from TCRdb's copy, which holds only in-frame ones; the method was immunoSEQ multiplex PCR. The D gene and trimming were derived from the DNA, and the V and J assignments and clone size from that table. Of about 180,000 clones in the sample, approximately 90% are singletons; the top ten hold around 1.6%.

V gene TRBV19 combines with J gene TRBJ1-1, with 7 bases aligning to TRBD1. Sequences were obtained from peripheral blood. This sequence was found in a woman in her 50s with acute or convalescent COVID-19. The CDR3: CASSRAAGGNVNTEAFF. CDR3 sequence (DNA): TGTGCCAGTAGTAGGGCGGCAGGGGGAAATGTGAACACTGAAGCTTTCTTT.